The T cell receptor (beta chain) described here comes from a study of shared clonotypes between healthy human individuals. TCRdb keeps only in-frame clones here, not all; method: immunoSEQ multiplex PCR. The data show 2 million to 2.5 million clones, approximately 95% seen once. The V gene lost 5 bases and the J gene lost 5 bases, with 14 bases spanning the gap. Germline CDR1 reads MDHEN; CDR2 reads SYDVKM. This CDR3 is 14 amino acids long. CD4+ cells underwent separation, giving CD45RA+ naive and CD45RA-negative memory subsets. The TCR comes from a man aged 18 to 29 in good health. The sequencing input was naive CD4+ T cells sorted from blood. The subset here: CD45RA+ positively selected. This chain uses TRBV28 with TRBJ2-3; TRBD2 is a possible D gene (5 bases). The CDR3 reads CASSARGLGDTQYF. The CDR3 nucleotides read TGTGCCAGCAGTGCCCGAGGGCTAGGAGATACGCAGTATTTT.